These 9 T cell receptor beta chains came from one sample sequenced in a study of Tregs in tolerant kidney transplant recipients. Sequenced by immunoSEQ multiplex PCR; TCRdb stores in-frame clones only, minus some. The profile shows approximately 60,000 clones, 95% to 98% of them singletons. Sequenced material: Tregs from blood, taken before the transplant. These receptor sequences come from a human donor who received a combined kidney and bone marrow transplant.

J is TRBJ2-5 and V is TRBV4-3; D not resolved. V lost 0 bases and J 4 bases, leaving 9 bases between the germline ends. This CDR3 spans 14 amino acids. From germline, CDR1 is LGHNA and CDR2 YSLEER. CDR3: CASSQDLSRETQYF. For the CDR3, the DNA is TGCGCCAGCAGCCAAGATCTTAGTCGAGAGACCCAGTACTTC.

This clone occurred once. This rearrangement joins TRBV19 to TRBJ2-5; 9 bases match TRBD2. The CDR3 covers 14 residues. CDR1 and CDR2 from the germline V gene are LNHDA and SQIVND (reference sequence). Germline trimming cut 0 bases from V and 5 bases from J; bases unmatched to any gene: 1. The CDR3 DNA sequence: TGTGCCAGTAGTATAGATGGGACTAGCGAGACCCAGTACTTC. Its translation is CASSIDGTSETQYF.

This sequence joins TRBV7-9 and TRBJ2-3; 8 nucleotides agree with TRBD2. This CDR3 spans 15 amino acids. CDR1 and CDR2 from the germline V gene are SEHNR and FQNEAQ (reference sequence). Unmatched junction bases numbered 9, after V lost 7 bases and J lost 3 bases. CDR3 bases: TGTGCCAGCAACGAGCGGGAGCTCGGGACAGATACGCAGTATTTT. Translated: CASNERELGTDTQYF.

The chain is built from TRBV21-1 and TRBJ2-7; the tabulated D call, TRBD1, remains unverified against the DNA. TRBV21-1 is given as a pseudogene. The CDR3 spans 14 residues. The CDR3 nucleotides read TGTGCCAGCAGCATACGGACAAGGGACTACGAGCAGTACTTC. Translating gives CASSIRTRDYEQYF.

The count of this clone is one. The chain links TRBV5-6 to TRBJ1-6; 8 bases are a match to TRBD1. V lost 4 bases and J lost 7; bases outside the gene matches: 10. The CDR3 has 16 residues. Germline V gives CDR1 SGHDT, CDR2 YYEEEE. CDR3 DNA: TGTGCCAGCAGCCCGGGCAGGACAGGGAAAAATTCACCCCTCCACTTT. Translation gives CASSPGRTGKNSPLHF. The whole variable domain, remainder taken from reference TRBV5-6 and TRBJ1-6, is DAGVTQSPTHLIKTRGQQVTLRCSPKSGHDTVSWYQQALGQGPQFIFQYYEEEERQRGNFPDRFSGHQFPNYSSELNVNALLLGDSALYLCASSPGRTGKNSPLHFGNGTRLTVT.

The rearrangement joins TRBV7-9 to TRBJ2-3; possibly TRBD2 for D (6 bases). CDR3 length: 14 amino acids. Trimming took off 5 bases at V and 7 bases at J, with 16 bases between the two ends. Per germline, CDR1 SEHNR and CDR2 FQNEAQ (reference sequence). The CDR3 here is CASSPLASLYTQYF. DNA for the CDR3: TGTGCCAGCAGCCCGCTAGCGAGCCTCTATACGCAGTATTTT.

The CDR3 region has the DNA TGTGCCAGCAGGGAATTAGCGGGAGTGGATGAGCAGTTCTTC. This encodes CASRELAGVDEQFF. The chain has TRBV7-9 and TRBJ2-1; 9 bases line up with TRBD2. Looked up from germline, CDR1 is SEHNR and CDR2 is FQNEAQ (reference sequence). V gave up 6 bases and J gave up 8 bases; unmatched junction bases: 8. The CDR3 sequence is 14 residues long.

The chain joins TRBV5-1 to TRBJ2-3; D perhaps matches TRBD2 (6 bases). This CDR3 contains 16 residues. V dropped 4 bases and J dropped 2 bases, with 17 bases sitting between them. The germline V gene encodes CDR1 SGHRS and CDR2 YFSETQ. This CDR3 is CASSPYTGLITDTQYF. The CDR3 DNA is TGCGCCAGCAGCCCCTATACGGGACTTATCACAGATACGCAGTATTTT.

The gene calls are TRBV4-3 and TRBJ2-5, with 9 bases identical to TRBD2. Looked up from germline, CDR1 is LGHNA and CDR2 is YSLEER. The CDR3 length is 19 residues. The trim removed 0 bases at V and 5 bases at J, leaving 16 bases unmatched. The CDR3 region has the DNA TGCGCCAGCAGCCAAGAGAGAATAGCGGGAGTGGGGGGTAGTGAGACCCAGTACTTC. Translated, it gives CASSQERIAGVGGSETQYF.